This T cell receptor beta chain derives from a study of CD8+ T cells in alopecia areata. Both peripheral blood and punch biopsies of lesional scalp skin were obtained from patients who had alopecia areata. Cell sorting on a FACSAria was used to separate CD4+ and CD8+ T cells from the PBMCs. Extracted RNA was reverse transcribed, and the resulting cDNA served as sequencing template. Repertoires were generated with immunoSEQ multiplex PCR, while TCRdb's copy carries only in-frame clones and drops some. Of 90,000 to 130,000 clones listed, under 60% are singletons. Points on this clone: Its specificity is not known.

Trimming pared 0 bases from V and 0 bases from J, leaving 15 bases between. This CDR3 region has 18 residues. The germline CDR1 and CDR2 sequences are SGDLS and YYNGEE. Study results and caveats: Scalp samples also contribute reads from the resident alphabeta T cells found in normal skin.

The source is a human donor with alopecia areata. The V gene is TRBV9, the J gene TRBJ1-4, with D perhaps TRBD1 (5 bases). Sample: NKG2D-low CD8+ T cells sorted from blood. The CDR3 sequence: CASSVAGAQGATNEKLFF. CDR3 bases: TGTGCCAGCAGCGTAGCTGGAGCCCAGGGAGCAACTAATGAAAAACTGTTTTTT.